The 21 T cell receptor beta chains presented below share a single source sample, sequenced in a study of beta chain features in type 1 diabetes. Study-level points and caveats: Within each of all four CD4+ subsets, Type 1 diabetes patients had TCRB CDR3s that were moderately but significantly shorter.

The study reverse transcribed the entire isolated RNA, so it sequenced expressed TCRB transcripts. The repertoire was sequenced with immunoSEQ multiplex PCR; TCRdb's copy has only in-frame clones and lacks some. Counted here are some 150,000 clones, roughly 9% occurring once; the ten biggest clones make up around 0.7%. Their antigens remain unidentified. The material sequenced was central memory CD4+ T cells from blood. These receptors originate from a woman in her twenties or thirties with type 1 diabetes.

This clone was found a few times. This chain connects TRBV18 to TRBJ2-1; D is undetermined. There are 16 residues in the CDR3. Germline CDR1 and CDR2: KGHSH and LQKENI. The V end was cut by 0 bases, the J end by 0 bases, with 9 bases between. In nucleotides, the CDR3 is TGTGCCAGCTCACCACCGCGAGCAAGCTCCTACAATGAGCAGTTCTTC. It specifies CASSPPRASSYNEQFF.

Note on this clone: Other nucleotide sequences from this sample produce the same CDR3. This chain uses TRBV6-5 with TRBJ2-3; D not certain. Per the germline V gene, CDR1 is MNHEY and CDR2 is SVGAGI. Trimming shortened V by 6 bases and J by 2 bases, and 6 bases separated the two germline ends. The CDR3 loop spans 12 amino acids. For the CDR3, the DNA is TGTGCCAGCAGCCCCAACACAGATACGCAGTATTTT. This sequence encodes CASSPNTDTQYF.

This clone was seen only a few times. J is TRBJ2-7 and V is TRBV7-9, with 8 positions matching TRBD2. V shed 11 bases, J shed 5 bases, and the junction held 14 bases outside the gene matches. The CDR3 covers 14 residues. The germline V gene encodes CDR1 SEHNR and CDR2 FQNEAQ (reference sequence). CDR3 amino acids: CAPLFQREYHEQYF. CDR3 nucleotide sequence: TGTGCCCCACTTTTTCAGCGGGAGTATCACGAGCAGTACTTC.

This chain connects TRBV4-2 to TRBJ2-5, with 9 nucleotides matching TRBD1. The J call may be faulty, since TRBJ2-7 better matches the DNA end. Looked up from germline, CDR1 is LGHNA and CDR2 is YNFKEQ. The CDR3 has 15 amino acids. DNA for the CDR3: TGTGCCAGCAGCGTCCGGGACAGGGCCGCCTACGAGCAGTACTTC. Translating gives CASSVRDRAAYEQYF.

This clone came up a few times. This chain links TRBV7-3 with TRBJ1-1, with a tentative D call TRBD1 (6 bases). Germline values: CDR1 SGHTA, CDR2 FQGTGA. The V and J ends lost 5 bases and 4 bases respectively, with 14 bases between them. The CDR3 totals 14 residues. CDR3 residues: CASSELGAGTEAFF. CDR3 bases: TGTGCCAGCAGCGAGCTGGGGGCTGGCACTGAAGCTTTCTTT.

The sample holds a few counts of this clone. The CDR3 loop reads CSVSDRGGIYEQYF. The CDR3 bases are TGCAGCGTGTCGGACAGGGGGGGAATCTACGAGCAGTACTTC. V and J are TRBV29-1 and TRBJ2-7; 10 bases are a match to TRBD1. Germline CDR1 is SQVTM and CDR2 is ANQGSEA. V shed 6 bases and J 3 bases; nucleotides not matched to a gene: 8. The CDR3 spans 14 residues.

The rearrangement joins TRBV21-1 to TRBJ1-1. TRBV21-1 is reported as a pseudogene. This CDR3 spans 14 amino acids. In DNA form, the CDR3 reads TGTGCCAGCAGCAAAGTTCGGTTGAACACTGAAGCTTTCTTT. Its translation is CASSKVRLNTEAFF.

The chain is built from TRBV30 and TRBJ2-1; perhaps TRBD2 as D (5 bases). V gave up 5 bases and J gave up 9 bases, with 14 bases separating them. The CDR3 is 12 residues long. Germline V gene data show CDR1 as GTSNPN and CDR2 as SVGIG (reference sequence). The CDR3 DNA sequence: TGTGCCTGGGGTCGAAGAGGGAGTGAGCAGTTCTTC. Its translation: CAWGRRGSEQFF.

The table lists this clone with a few counts. V is TRBV6-5 and J is TRBJ2-3; 8 bases fit TRBD1. V shed 5 bases, J shed 1 base, and the junction held 5 bases outside the gene matches. Germline V gene lookup returns CDR1 MNHEY and CDR2 SVGAGI. CDR3 length: 15 residues. This CDR3 is CASSSPRGRTDTQYF. The CDR3 coding sequence is TGTGCCAGCAGTAGCCCCAGGGGGCGCACAGATACGCAGTATTTT.

This clone was observed many times. The chain couples TRBV7-9 to TRBJ2-7; TRBD2 agrees at 7 bases. V dropped 3 bases and J dropped 5; count of bases not matched to a gene: 7. The germline V gene has CDR1 SEHNR and CDR2 FQNEAQ (reference sequence). CDR3 length: 14 amino acids. The CDR3 region is CASSLETSTHEQYF. The CDR3 region has the DNA TGTGCCAGCAGCTTGGAGACTAGCACCCACGAGCAGTACTTC. The entire variable domain, with the rest obtained from reference TRBV7-9 and TRBJ2-7, is as follows: DTGVSQNPRHKITKRGQNVTFRCDPISEHNRLYWYRQTLGQGPEFLTYFQNEAQLEKSRLLSDRFSAERPKGSFSTLEIQRTEQGDSAMYLCASSLETSTHEQYFGPGTRLTVT.

This clone was found a few times. V is TRBV6-5 and J is TRBJ1-2; maybe TRBD1 (6 bases). With 8 bases removed from V and 8 bases from J, the gap between germline ends came to 15 bases. This CDR3 comprises 12 residues. Germline CDR1 MNHEY, CDR2 SVGAGI. Here the CDR3 reads CASGGGAGGYTF. The CDR3 DNA follows: TGTGCCAGCGGCGGGGGCGCGGGAGGCTACACCTTC.

The chain recombines TRBV2 with TRBJ2-7, with 8 bases matching TRBD2. Germline CDR1 is SNHLY and CDR2 is FYNNEI. V gave up 3 bases and J gave up 0 bases; unmatched junction bases: 4. The CDR3 has 15 amino acids. The DNA for the CDR3 is TGTGCCAGCAGTGATCAGAGCGGGAGCTCCTACGAGCAGTACTTC. Translating gives CASSDQSGSSYEQYF.

This chain joins TRBV28 and TRBJ2-1; maybe TRBD1 (6 bases). This CDR3 region has 16 residues. Germline CDR1 and CDR2: MDHEN and SYDVKM. Trimming stripped 4 bases from V and 2 bases from J, with 15 bases between. The CDR3 loop reads CASSSQTGLTYNEQFF. Here the CDR3 DNA reads TGTGCCAGCAGTTCCCAAACAGGGCTAACCTACAATGAGCAGTTCTTC.

This clone was seen more than once but under ten times. The chain couples TRBV5-4 to TRBJ2-7; 9 bases are a match to TRBD1. CDR1 is SGHNT, CDR2 YYREEE, per germline (reference sequence). The CDR3 is 14 residues long. After removal of 3 bases from V and 6 bases from J, the junction contained 7 bases not matched to a gene. The CDR3 bases are TGTGCCAGCAGCTCGCCGGACAGGGGTCGCGAGCAGTACTTC. Its translation: CASSSPDRGREQYF.

The chain employs TRBV21-1 and TRBJ2-7; TRBD2, the table's D call, lacks a check against the DNA. TRBV21-1 is given as a pseudogene. The CDR3 length is 16 residues. DNA for the CDR3: TGTGCCAGCAGCAAAAAGGGCCTAGCGGGAGACTACGAGCAGTACTTC. Its protein is CASSKKGLAGDYEQYF.

The chain joins TRBV7-9 to TRBJ1-2; TRBD1 matches at 7 bases. The CDR3 has 17 amino acids. Germline values: CDR1 SEHNR, CDR2 FQNEAQ (reference sequence). V dropped 1 base and J dropped 0; count of bases not matched to a gene: 8. The CDR3 bases are TGTGCCAGCAGCTTAGATCGGGACAGAAGGGCTAACTATGGCTACACCTTC. Its protein product is CASSLDRDRRANYGYTF.

In this sample, this clone turned up a few times. V usage is TRBV2 and J usage is TRBJ1-5; maybe TRBD1 (6 bases). Germline CDR1 SNHLY, CDR2 FYNNEI. This CDR3 is 15 amino acids long. V was shortened by 0 bases and J by 6 bases, with 12 bases between the two germline ends. CDR3 coding DNA: TGTGCCAGCAGTGAAGCTCAGGGGACACTTCAGCCCCAGCATTTT. The encoded protein is CASSEAQGTLQPQHF.

The gene calls are TRBV7-3 and TRBJ2-2, with 7 bases lining up with TRBD2. The V segment lost 2 bases and the J segment 1 base; nucleotides outside the gene matches: 4. The CDR3 covers 16 residues. Germline assignment: CDR1 SGHTA and CDR2 FQGTGA. The CDR3 DNA sequence: TGTGCCAGCAGCTTATTCCCGGGGGGGAACACCGGGGAGCTGTTTTTT. Its translation: CASSLFPGGNTGELFF.

In its sample, this clone was seen a few times. J is TRBJ1-2 and V is TRBV9, with D possibly matching TRBD1 (5 bases). The CDR3 spans 16 residues. Per the germline V gene, CDR1 is SGDLS and CDR2 is YYNGEE. V lost 0 bases and J lost 7, with 19 bases in between. CDR3 in DNA: TGTGCCAGCAGCGTAGCTGGAGGAGGGGTCCCTCGTGGCTACACCTTC. It translates to CASSVAGGGVPRGYTF.

This clone showed up just a few times. At the DNA level, this CDR3 is encoded by other sequences in the same sample as well. This chain connects TRBV19 to TRBJ2-3, with 8 nucleotides matching TRBD1. Germline CDR1 and CDR2: LNHDA and SQIVND (reference sequence). This CDR3 has 13 amino acids. The ends lost 8 bases at V and 4 bases at J; junction bases unmatched: 5. CDR3 DNA sequence: TGTGCCAGTGGAGACAGGGGTCCAGATACGCAGTATTTT. Its translation is CASGDRGPDTQYF.

A few counts support this clone. This sequence joins TRBV6-6 and TRBJ2-3; D is possibly TRBD2 (6 bases). Trimming cost V 4 bases and J 3 bases, with 11 bases left between them. The germline CDR1 and CDR2 sequences are MNHNY and SVGAGI (reference sequence). CDR3 length: 14 amino acids. CDR3 region: CASSLGLPTDTQYF. CDR3 sequence (DNA): TGTGCCAGCAGTTTAGGACTACCAACAGATACGCAGTATTTT.